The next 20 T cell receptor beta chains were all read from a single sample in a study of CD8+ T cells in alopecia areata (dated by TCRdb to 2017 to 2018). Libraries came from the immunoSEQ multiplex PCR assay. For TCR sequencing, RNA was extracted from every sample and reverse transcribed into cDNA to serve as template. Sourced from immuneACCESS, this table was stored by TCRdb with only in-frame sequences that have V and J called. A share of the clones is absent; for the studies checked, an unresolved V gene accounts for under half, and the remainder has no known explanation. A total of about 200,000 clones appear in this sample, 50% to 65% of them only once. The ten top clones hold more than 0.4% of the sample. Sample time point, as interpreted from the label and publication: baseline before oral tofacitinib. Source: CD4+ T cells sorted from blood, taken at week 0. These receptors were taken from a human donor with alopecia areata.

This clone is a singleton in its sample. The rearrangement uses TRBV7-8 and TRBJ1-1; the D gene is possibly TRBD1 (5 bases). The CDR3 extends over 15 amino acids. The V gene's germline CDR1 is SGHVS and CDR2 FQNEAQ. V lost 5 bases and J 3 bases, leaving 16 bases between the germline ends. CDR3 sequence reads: CASSRSQQDYTEAFF. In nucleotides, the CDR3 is TGTGCCAGCAGCCGTAGCCAACAGGATTACACTGAAGCTTTCTTT.

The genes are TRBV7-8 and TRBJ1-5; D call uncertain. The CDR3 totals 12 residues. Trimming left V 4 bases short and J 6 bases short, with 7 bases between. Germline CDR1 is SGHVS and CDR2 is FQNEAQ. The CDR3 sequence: CASSSGPQPQHF. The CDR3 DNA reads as TGTGCCAGCAGCTCCGGGCCTCAGCCCCAGCATTTT.

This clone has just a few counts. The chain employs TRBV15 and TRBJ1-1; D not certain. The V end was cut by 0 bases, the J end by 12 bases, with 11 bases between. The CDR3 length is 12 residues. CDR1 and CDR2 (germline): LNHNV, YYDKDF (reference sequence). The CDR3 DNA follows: TGTGCCACCAGCAGAGATAGAATTACTCCTTTCTTT. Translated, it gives CATSRDRITPFF.

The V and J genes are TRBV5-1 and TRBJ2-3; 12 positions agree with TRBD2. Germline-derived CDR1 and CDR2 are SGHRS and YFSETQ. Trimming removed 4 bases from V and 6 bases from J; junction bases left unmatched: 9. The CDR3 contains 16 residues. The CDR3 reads CASSLGTSGPRDTQYF. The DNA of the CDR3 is TGCGCCAGCAGCCTGGGGACTAGCGGGCCCAGGGATACGCAGTATTTT.

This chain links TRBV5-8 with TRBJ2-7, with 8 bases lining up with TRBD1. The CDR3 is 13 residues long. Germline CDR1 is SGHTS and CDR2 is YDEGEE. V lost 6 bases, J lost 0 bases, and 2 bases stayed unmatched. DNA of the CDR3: TGTGCCAGCACCAGGGGGCCCTCCTACGAGCAGTACTTC. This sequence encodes CASTRGPSYEQYF.

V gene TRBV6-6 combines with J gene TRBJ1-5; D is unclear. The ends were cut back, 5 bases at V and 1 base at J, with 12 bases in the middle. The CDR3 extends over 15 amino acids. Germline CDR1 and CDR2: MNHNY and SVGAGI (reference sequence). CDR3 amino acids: CASSISTPSNQPQHF. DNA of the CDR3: TGTGCCAGCAGTATCAGTACTCCAAGCAATCAGCCCCAGCATTTT.

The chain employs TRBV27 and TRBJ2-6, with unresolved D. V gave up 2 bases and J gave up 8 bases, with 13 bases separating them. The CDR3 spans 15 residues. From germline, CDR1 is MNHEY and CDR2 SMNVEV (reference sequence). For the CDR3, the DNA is TGTGCCAGCAGTTTAAAAGGAGATCGGTCCAACGTCCTGACTTTC. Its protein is CASSLKGDRSNVLTF.

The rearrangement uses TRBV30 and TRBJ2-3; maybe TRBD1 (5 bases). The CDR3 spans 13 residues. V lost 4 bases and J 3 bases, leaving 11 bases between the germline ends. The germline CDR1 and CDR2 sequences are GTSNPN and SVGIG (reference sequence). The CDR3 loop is CAWIGKGTDTQYF. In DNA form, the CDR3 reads TGTGCCTGGATAGGGAAGGGGACAGATACGCAGTATTTT.

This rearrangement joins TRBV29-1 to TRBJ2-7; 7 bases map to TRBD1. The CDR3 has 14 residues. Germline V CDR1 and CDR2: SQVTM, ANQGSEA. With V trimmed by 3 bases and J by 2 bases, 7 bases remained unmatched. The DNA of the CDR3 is TGCAGCGTTGAGAGACAGGGTAACCCCTACGAGCAGTACTTC. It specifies CSVERQGNPYEQYF.

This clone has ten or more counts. CDR3 sequence (DNA): TGTGCCAGCAGCCAAGGGTTCGGCGAGCAGTACTTC. It encodes CASSQGFGEQYF. This chain uses TRBV4-2 with TRBJ2-7; unclear D gene. V lost 1 base and J lost 6, with 7 bases in between. Looked up from germline, CDR1 is LGHNA and CDR2 is YNFKEQ. The CDR3 totals 12 residues.

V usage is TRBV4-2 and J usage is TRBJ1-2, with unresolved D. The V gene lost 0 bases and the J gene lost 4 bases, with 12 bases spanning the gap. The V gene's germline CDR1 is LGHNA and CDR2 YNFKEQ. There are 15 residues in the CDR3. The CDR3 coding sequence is TGTGCCAGCAGCCAAGATACCAAAGGCACCTATGGCTACACCTTC. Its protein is CASSQDTKGTYGYTF.

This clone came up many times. CDR3 DNA: TGTGCCAGCAGCTTGAGGGGAAATTCACCCCTCCACTTT. It translates to CASSLRGNSPLHF. The chain is built from TRBV13 and TRBJ1-6; TRBD1 might be the D (5 bases). V was pared by 3 bases and J by 7 bases, with 7 bases between. Germline assignment: CDR1 PRHDT and CDR2 FYEKMQ (reference sequence). The CDR3 contains 13 residues.

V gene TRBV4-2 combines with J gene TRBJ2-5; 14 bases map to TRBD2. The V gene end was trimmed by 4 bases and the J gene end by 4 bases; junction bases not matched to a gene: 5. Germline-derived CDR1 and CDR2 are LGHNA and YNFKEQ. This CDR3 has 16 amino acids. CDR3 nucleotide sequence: TGTGCCAGCAGCCCAGGGACTAGCGGGAGAGGAGAGACCCAGTACTTC. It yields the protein CASSPGTSGRGETQYF.

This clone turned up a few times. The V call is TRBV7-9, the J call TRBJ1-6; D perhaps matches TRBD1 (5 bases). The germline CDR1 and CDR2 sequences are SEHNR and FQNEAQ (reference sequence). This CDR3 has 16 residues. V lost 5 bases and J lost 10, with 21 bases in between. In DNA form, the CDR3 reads TGTGCCAGCAGCCCGAGCGGCGGGGGGACGCACTCACCCCTCCACTTT. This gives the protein CASSPSGGGTHSPLHF. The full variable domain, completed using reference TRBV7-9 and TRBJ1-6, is DTGVSQNPRHKITKRGQNVTFRCDPISEHNRLYWYRQTLGQGPEFLTYFQNEAQLEKSRLLSDRFSAERPKGSFSTLEIQRTEQGDSAMYLCASSPSGGGTHSPLHFGNGTRLTVT.

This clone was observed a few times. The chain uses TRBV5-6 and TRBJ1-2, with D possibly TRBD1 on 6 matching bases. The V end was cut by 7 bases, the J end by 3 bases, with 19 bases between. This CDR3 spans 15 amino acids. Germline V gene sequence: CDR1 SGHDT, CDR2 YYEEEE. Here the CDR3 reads CASALQGYYYYGYTF. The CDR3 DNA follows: TGTGCCAGCGCCCTACAGGGCTACTACTACTATGGCTACACCTTC.

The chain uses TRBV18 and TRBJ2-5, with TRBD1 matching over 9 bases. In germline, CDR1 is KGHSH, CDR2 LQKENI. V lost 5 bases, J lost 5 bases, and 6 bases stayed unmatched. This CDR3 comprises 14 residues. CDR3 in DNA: TGTGCCAGCTCAACCAACAGGGGGCGCGAGACCCAGTACTTC. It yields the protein CASSTNRGRETQYF.

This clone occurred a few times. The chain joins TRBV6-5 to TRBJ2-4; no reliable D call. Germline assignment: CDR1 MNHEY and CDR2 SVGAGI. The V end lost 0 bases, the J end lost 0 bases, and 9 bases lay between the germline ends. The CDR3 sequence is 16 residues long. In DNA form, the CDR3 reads TGTGCCAGCAGTTACTCGGGCAGCCTAGCCAAAAACATTCAGTACTTC. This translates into CASSYSGSLAKNIQYF.

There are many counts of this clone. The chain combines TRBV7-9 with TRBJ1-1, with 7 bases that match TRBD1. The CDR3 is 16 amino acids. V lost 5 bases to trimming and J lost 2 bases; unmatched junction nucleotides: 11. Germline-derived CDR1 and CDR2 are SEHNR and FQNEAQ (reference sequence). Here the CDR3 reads CASSIPRGILNTEAFF. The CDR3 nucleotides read TGTGCCAGCAGCATCCCCAGGGGGATTCTCAACACTGAAGCTTTCTTT.

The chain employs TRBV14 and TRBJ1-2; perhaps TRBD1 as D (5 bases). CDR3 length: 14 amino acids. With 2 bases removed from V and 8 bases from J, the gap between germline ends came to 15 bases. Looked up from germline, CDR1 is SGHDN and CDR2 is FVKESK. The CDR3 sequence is CASSQYQGMMGYTF. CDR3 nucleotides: TGTGCCAGCAGCCAATATCAGGGTATGATGGGCTACACCTTC.

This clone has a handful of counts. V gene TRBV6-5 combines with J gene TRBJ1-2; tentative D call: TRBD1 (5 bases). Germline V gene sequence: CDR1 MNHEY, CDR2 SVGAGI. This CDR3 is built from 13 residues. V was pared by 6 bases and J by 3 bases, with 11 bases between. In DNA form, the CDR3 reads TGTGCCAGCAGCGCGGGGACGGACTATGGCTACACCTTC. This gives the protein CASSAGTDYGYTF.